What follows are 2 T cell receptor beta chains derived from one specimen sequenced in a study of identical twins. TCRdb re-called the 5' RACE reads through MiXCR, storing one row per CDR3 protein. This sample has fewer than 550,000 distinct CDR3 sequences; 13% to 15% occur once, and the top ten carry approximately 0.98%. The same specimen was also included in a second study, on yellow fever vaccine responses in identical twins.

The sample was CD4+ T cells sorted from blood. The receptors here all came from a woman younger than 30 in good health.

This clonotype occurred a few times. This chain uses TRBV6-1 with TRBJ1-4; D not resolved. V was pared by 5 bases and J by 4 bases, with 14 bases between. The CDR3 has 15 amino acids. Germline values: CDR1 MNHNS, CDR2 SASEGT. CDR3 DNA: TGTGCCAGCAGTCCTGGGCGGACCATTAATGAAAAACTGTTTTTT. This encodes CASSPGRTINEKLFF.

This clonotype was seen at least ten times. The genes are TRBV3-1 and TRBJ2-2, with D uncertain. With 0 bases removed from V and 6 bases from J, the gap between germline ends came to 5 bases. This CDR3 is 13 amino acids long. CDR1 LGHDT and CDR2 YNNKEL come from the germline V gene (reference sequence). CDR3: CASSQEFSGELFF. The CDR3 nucleotides read TGTGCCAGCAGCCAAGAATTTTCCGGGGAGCTGTTTTTT.